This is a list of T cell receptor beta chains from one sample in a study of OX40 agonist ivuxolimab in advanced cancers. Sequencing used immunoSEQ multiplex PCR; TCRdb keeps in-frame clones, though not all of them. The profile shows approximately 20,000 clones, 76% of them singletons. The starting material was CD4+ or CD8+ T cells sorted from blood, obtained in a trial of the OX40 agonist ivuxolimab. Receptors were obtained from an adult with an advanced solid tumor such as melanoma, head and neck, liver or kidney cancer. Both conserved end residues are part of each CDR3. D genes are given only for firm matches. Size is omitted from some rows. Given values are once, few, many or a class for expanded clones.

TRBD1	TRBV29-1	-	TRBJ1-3	TGCAGCGTTGGGCAGGGGGCGCCGGGAAACACCATATATTTT	CSVGQGAPGNTIYF
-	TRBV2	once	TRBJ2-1	TGTGCCAGCAGTAGCGACAGTTCCCTCAATGAGCAGTTCTTC	CASSSDSSLNEQFF
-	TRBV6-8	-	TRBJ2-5	TGTGCCAGCAGCCACGAACGATTAGGGGAGACCCAGTACTTC	CASSHERLGETQYF
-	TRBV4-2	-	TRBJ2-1	TGTGCCAGCAGCCAGGGGGAAGGGGCCCGCTCCTACAATGAGCAGTTCTTC	CASSQGEGARSYNEQFF
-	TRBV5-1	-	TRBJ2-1	TGCGCCAGCAGCTCTAGGGGGGCGGCGGATGAGCAGTTCTTC	CASSSRGAADEQFF
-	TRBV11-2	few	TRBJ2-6	TGTGCCAGCACCTACCTATGGGGCTCTGGGGCCAACGTCCTGACTTTC	CASTYLWGSGANVLTF
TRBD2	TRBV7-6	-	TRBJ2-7	TGTGCCAGCAGCCCCGGGACTATCAGCAACGAGCAGTACTTC	CASSPGTISNEQYF
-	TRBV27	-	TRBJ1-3	TGTGCCAGCAGTTCAATCGGTGGAACTGGAAACACCATATATTTT	CASSSIGGTGNTIYF
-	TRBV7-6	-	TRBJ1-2	TGTGCCAGCAGCTCATCGACGGTTAACTATGGCTACACCTTC	CASSSSTVNYGYTF
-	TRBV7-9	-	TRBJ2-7	TGTGCCAGCAGCCCCCTAGGGTACGAGCAGTACTTC	CASSPLGYEQYF
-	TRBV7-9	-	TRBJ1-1	TGTGCCAGCAGCTTAGAAATACCGAACACTGAAGCTTTCTTT	CASSLEIPNTEAFF
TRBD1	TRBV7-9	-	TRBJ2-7	TGTGCCAGCAGCGACAGGGGGCCCTACGAGCAGTACTTC	CASSDRGPYEQYF